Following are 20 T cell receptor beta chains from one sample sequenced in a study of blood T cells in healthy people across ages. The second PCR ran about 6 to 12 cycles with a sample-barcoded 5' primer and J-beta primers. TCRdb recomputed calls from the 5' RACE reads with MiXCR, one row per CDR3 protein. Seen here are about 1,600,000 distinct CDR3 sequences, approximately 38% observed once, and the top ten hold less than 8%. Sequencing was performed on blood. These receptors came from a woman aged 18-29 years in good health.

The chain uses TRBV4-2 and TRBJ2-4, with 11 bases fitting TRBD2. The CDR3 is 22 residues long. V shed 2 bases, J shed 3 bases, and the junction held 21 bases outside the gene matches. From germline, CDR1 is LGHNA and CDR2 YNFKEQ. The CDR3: CASSQPGWVLAGGIGDKNIQYF. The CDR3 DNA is TGTGCCAGCAGCCAACCGGGCTGGGTGCTAGCGGGAGGAATTGGGGACAAAAACATTCAGTACTTC.

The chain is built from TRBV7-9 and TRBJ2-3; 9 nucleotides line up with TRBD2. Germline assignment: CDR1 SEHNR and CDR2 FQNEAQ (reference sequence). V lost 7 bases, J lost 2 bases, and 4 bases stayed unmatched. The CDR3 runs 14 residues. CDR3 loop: CASTGLAYTDTQYF. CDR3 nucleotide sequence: TGTGCCAGCACTGGACTAGCGTACACAGATACGCAGTATTTT.

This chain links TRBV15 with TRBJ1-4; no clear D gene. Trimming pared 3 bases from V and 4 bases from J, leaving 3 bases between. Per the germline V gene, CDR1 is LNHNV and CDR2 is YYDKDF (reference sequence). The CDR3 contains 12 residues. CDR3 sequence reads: CATSSYNEKLFF. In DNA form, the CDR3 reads TGTGCCACCAGCAGCTATAATGAAAAACTGTTTTTT.

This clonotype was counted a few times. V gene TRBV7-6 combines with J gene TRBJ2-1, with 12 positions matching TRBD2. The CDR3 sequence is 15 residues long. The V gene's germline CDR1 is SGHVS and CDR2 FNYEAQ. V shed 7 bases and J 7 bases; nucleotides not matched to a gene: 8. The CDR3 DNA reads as TGTGCCAGCACCACCCTAGCGGGAGGGGTAAATGAGCAGTTCTTC. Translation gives CASTTLAGGVNEQFF.

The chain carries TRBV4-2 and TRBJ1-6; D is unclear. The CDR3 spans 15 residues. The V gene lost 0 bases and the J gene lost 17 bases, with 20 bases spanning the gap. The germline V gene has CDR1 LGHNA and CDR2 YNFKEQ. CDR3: CASSQDGAAGIVFHF. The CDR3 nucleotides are TGTGCCAGCAGCCAAGATGGCGCCGCGGGTATCGTTTTCCACTTT.

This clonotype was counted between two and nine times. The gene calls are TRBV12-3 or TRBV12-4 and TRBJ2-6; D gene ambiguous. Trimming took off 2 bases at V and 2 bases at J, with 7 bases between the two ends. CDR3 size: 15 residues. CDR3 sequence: CASSLRPAGANVLTF. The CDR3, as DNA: TGTGCCAGCAGTTTAAGGCCTGCTGGGGCCAACGTCCTGACTTTC.

The CDR3 coding sequence is TGTGCAGACATTAGACAGGGAGAATATGGCTACACCTTC. Its protein product is CADIRQGEYGYTF. The gene calls are TRBV25-1 and TRBJ1-2; 7 bases are shared with TRBD1. The V gene's germline CDR1 is MGHDK and CDR2 SYGVNS. There are 13 residues in the CDR3.

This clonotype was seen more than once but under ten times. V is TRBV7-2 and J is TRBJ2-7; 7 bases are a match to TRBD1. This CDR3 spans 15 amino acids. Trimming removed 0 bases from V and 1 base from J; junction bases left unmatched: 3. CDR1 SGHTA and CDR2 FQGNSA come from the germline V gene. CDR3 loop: CASSLAWDSSYEQYF. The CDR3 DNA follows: TGTGCCAGCAGCTTAGCATGGGACAGTTCCTACGAGCAGTACTTC. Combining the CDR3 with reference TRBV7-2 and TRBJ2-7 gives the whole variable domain GAGVSQSPSNKVTEKGKDVELRCDPISGHTALYWYRQSLGQGLEFLIYFQGNSAPDKSGLPSDRFSAERTGGSVSTLTIQRTQQEDSAVYLCASSLAWDSSYEQYFGPGTRLTVT.

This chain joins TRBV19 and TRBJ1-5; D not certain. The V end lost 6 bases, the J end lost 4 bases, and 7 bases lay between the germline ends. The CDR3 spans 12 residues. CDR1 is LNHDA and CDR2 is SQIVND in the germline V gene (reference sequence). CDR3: CASRRVNQPQHF. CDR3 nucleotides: TGTGCCAGTAGGCGGGTTAATCAGCCCCAGCATTTT.

The CDR3 sequence: CASSLGPTGGGYTF. The CDR3 DNA reads as TGTGCCAGCAGTTTGGGGCCGACAGGAGGTGGCTACACCTTC. The rearrangement joins TRBV28 to TRBJ1-2; weak D call: TRBD1 (6 bases). Per germline, CDR1 MDHEN and CDR2 SYDVKM. The CDR3 runs to 14 residues. V lost 3 bases and J lost 7, with 15 bases in between.

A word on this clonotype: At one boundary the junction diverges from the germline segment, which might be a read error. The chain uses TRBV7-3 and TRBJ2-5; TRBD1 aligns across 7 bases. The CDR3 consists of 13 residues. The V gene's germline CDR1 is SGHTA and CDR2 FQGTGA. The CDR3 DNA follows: TGCGCCAGCAGCCTAGGGACAGACAATGAGCAGTACTTC. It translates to CASSLGTDNEQYF.

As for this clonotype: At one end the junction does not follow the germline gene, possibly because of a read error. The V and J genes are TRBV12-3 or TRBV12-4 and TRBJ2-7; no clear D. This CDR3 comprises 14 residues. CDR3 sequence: CASSLLMSSDEQYF. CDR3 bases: TGTGCCAGCAGTTTACTCATGAGCTCCGACGAGCAGTACTTC.

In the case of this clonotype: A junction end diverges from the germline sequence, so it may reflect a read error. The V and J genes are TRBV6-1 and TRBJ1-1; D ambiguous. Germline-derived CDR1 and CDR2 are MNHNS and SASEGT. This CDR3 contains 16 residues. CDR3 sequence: CACSGKATNLNTEAFF. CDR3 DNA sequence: TGTGCCTGCAGTGGGAAGGCAACCAACCTGAACACTGAAGCTTTCTTT.

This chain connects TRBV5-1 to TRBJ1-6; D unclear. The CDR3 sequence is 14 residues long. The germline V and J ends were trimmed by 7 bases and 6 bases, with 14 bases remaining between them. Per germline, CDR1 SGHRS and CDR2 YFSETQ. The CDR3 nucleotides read TGCGCCAGCGGCCCGGACCTTGGTAATTCACCCCTCCACTTT. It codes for CASGPDLGNSPLHF.

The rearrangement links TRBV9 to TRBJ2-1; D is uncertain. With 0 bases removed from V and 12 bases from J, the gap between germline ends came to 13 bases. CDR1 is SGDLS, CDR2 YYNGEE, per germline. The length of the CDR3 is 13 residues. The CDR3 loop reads CASSVATSFGQFF. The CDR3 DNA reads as TGTGCCAGCAGCGTAGCTACTTCTTTTGGGCAGTTCTTC.

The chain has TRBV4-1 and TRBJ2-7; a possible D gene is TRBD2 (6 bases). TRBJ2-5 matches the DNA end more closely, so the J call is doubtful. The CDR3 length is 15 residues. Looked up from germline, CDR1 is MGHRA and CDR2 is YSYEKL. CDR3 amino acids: CASSQDDGSGETQYF. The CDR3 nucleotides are TGCGCCAGCAGCCAAGATGACGGGAGCGGAGAGACCCAGTACTTC.

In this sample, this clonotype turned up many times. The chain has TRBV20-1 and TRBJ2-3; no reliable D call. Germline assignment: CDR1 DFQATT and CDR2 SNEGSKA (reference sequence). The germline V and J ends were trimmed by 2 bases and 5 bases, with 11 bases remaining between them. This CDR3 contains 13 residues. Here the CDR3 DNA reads TGCAGTGCTAGATTACACTTACTAGATACGCAGTATTTT. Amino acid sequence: CSARLHLLDTQYF.

CDR3 in amino acids: CATSDLQPGMGETQYF. In DNA form, the CDR3 reads TGTGCCACCAGTGATTTGCAGCCAGGGATGGGAGAGACCCAGTACTTC. The rearrangement uses TRBV24-1 and TRBJ2-5; weak D call: TRBD1 (5 bases). CDR3 length: 16 amino acids. Germline V gene lookup returns CDR1 KGHDR and CDR2 SFDVKD. The V end was cut by 0 bases, the J end by 4 bases, with 14 bases between.

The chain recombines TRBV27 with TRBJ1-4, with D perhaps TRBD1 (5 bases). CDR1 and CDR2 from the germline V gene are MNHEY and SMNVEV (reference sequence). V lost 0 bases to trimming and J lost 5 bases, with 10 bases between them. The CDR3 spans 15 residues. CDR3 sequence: CASSLSVEGNEKLFF. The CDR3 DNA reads TGTGCCAGCAGTTTATCGGTGGAGGGGAATGAAAAACTGTTTTTT. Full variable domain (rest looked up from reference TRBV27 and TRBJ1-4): EAQVTQNPRYLITVTGKKLTVTCSQNMNHEYMSWYRQDPGLGLRQIYYSMNVEVTDKGDVPEGYKVSRKEKRNFPLILESPSPNQTSLYFCASSLSVEGNEKLFFGSGTQLSVL.

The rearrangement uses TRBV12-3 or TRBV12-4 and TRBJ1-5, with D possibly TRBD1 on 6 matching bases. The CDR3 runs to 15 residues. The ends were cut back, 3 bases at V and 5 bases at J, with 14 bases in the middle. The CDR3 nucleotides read TGTGCCAGCAGTTTTTCAGGGGAGCGGTATCAGCCCCAGCATTTT. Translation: CASSFSGERYQPQHF.